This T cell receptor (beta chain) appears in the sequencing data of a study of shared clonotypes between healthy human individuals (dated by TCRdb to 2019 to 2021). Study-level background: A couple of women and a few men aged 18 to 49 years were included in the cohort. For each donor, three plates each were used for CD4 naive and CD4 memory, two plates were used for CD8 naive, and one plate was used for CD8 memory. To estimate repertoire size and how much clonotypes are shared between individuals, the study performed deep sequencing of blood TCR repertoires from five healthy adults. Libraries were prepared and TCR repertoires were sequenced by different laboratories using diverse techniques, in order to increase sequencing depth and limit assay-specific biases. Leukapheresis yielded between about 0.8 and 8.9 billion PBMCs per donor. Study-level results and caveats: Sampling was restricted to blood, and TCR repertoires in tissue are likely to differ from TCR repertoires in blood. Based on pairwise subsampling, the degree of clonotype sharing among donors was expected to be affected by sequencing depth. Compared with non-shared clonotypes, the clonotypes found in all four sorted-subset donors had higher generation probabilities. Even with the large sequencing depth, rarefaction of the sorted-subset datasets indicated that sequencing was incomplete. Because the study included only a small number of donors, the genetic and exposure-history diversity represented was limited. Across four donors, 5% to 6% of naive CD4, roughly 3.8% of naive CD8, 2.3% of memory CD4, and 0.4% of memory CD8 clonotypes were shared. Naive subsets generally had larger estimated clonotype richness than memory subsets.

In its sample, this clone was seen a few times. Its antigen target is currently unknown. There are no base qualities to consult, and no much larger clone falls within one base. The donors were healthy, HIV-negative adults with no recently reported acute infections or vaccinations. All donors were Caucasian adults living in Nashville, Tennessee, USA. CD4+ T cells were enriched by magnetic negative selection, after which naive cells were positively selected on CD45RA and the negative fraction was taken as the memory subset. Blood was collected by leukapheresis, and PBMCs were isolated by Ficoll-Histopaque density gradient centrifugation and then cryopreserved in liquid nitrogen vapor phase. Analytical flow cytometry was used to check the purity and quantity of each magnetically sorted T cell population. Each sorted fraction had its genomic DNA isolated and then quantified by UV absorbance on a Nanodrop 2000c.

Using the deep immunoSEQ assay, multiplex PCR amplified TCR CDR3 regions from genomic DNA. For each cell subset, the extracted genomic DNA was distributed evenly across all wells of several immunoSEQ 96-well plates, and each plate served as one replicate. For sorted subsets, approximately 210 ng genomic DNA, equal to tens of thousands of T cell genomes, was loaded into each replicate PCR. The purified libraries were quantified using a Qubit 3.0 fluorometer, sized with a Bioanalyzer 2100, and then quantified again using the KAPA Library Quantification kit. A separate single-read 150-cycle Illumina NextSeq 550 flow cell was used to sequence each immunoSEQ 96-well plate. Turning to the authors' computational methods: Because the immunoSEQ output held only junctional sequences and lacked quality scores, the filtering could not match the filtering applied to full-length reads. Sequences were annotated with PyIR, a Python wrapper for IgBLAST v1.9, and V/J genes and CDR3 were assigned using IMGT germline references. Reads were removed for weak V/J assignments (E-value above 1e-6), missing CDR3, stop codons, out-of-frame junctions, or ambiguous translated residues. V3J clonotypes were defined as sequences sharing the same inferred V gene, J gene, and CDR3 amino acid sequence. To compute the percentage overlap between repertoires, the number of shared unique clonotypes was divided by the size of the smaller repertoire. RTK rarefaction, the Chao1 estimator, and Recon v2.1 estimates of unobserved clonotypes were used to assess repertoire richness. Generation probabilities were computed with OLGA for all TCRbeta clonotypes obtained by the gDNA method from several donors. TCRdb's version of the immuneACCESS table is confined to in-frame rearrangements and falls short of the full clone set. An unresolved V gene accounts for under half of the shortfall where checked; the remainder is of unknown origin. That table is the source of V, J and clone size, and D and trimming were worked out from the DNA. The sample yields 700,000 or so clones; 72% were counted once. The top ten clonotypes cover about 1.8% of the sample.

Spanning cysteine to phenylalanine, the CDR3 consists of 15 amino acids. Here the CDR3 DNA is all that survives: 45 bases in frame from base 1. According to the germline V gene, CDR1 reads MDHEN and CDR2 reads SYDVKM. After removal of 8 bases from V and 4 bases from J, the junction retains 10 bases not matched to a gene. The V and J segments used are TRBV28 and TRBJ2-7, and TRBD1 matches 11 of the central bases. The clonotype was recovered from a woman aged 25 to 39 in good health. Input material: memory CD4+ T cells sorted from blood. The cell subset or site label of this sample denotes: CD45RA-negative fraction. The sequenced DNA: TGTGCCAGCGACAAATCCGGGACAGGGGGTTACGAGCAGTACTTC. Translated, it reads CASDKSGTGGYEQYF. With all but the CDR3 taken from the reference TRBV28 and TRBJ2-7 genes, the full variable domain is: DVKVTQSSRYLVKRTGEKVFLECVQDMDHENMFWYRQDPGLGLRLIYFSYDVKMKEKGDIPEGYSVSREKKERFSLILESASTNQTSMYLCASDKSGTGGYEQYFGPGTRLTVT.